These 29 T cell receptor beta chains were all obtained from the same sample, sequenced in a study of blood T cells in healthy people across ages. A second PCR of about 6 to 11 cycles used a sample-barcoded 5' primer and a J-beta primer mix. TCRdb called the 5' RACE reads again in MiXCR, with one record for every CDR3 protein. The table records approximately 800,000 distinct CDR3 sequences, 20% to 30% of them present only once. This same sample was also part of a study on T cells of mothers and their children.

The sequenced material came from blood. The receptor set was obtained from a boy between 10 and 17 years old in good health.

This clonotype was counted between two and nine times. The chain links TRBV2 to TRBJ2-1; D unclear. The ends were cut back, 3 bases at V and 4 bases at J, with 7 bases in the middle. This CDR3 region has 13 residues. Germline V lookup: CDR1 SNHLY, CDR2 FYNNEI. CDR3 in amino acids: CASSDYPYNEQFF. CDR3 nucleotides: TGTGCCAGCAGTGATTACCCTTACAATGAGCAGTTCTTC.

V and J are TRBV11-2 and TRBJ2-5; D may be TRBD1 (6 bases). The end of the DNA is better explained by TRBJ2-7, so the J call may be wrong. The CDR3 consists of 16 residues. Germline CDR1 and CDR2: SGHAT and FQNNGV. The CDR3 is CASSRNIGQPNSEQYF. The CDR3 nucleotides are TGTGCCAGCAGCCGAAATATCGGACAGCCTAACTCCGAGCAGTACTTC.

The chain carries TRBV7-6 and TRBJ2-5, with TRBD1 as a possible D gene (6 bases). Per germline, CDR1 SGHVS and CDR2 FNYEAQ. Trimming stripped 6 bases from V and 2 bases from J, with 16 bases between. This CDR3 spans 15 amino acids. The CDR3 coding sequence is TGTGCCAGCAGTCAGAGGCCCCAGGGGCAAGAGACCCAGTACTTC. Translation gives CASSQRPQGQETQYF.

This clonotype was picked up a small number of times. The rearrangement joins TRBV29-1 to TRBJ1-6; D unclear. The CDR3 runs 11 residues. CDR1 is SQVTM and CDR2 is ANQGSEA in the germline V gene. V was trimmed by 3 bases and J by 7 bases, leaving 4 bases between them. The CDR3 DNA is TGCAGCGTTGAGCCCAATTCACCCCTCCACTTT. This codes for CSVEPNSPLHF. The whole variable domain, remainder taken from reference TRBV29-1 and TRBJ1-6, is SAVISQKPSRDICQRGTSLTIQCQVDSQVTMMFWYRQQPGQSLTLIATANQGSEATYESGFVIDKFPISRPNLTFSTLTVSNMSPEDSSIYLCSVEPNSPLHFGNGTRLTVT.

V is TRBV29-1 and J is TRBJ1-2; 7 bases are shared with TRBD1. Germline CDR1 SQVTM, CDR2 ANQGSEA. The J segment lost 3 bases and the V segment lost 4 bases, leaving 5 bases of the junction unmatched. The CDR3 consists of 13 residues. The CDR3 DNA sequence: TGCAGCGTTGTAGGACAGGCTGACTATGGCTACACCTTC. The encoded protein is CSVVGQADYGYTF.

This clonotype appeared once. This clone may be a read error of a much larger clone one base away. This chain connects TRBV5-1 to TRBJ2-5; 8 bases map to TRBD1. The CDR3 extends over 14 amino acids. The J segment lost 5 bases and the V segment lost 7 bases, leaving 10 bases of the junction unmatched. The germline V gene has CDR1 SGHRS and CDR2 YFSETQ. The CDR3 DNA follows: TGCGCCAGCGGTTTGACAGGGGACATCGAGACCCAGTACTTC. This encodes CASGLTGDIETQYF.

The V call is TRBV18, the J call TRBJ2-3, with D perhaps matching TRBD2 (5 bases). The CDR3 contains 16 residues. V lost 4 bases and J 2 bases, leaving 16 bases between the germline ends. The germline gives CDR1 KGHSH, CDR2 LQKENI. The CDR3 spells CASSLIFGDNTDTQYF. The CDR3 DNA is TGTGCCAGCTCACTCATCTTCGGGGATAACACAGATACGCAGTATTTT.

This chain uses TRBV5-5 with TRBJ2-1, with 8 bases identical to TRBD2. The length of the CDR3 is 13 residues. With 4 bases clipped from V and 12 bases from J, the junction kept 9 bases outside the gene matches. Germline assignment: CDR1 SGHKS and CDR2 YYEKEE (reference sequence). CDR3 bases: TGTGCCAGCAGCACCTGGACCGGGGGGGGGCAGTTCTTC. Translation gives CASSTWTGGGQFF.

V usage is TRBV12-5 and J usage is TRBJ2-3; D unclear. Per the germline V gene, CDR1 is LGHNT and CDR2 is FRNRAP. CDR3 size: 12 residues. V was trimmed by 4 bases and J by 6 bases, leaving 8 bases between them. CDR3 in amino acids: CASGWASDTQYF. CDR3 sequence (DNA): TGTGCTAGTGGTTGGGCCTCGGATACGCAGTATTTT.

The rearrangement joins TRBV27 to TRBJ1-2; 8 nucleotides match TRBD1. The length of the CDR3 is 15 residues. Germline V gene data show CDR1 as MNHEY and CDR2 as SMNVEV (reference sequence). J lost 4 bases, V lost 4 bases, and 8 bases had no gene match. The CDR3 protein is CASSSRTGRGYGYTF. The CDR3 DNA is TGTGCCAGCAGTTCGCGGACAGGGCGCGGCTATGGCTACACCTTC.

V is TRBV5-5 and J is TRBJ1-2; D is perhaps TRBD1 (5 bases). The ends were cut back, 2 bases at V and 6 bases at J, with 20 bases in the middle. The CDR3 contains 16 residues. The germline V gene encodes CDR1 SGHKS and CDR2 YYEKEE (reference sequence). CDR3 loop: CASSLNGQGRNHGYTF. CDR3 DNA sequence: TGTGCCAGCAGCTTAAACGGTCAGGGAAGGAATCATGGCTACACCTTC.

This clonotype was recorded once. In DNA, the CDR3 is TGTGCCAGCAGTGGTCGGACTAGCGGCCCCACAGATACGCAGTATTTT. Its translation is CASSGRTSGPTDTQYF. This chain connects TRBV12-3 or TRBV12-4 to TRBJ2-3; 10 bases align to TRBD2. The V segment lost 5 bases and the J segment 2 bases; nucleotides outside the gene matches: 7. The CDR3 covers 16 residues.

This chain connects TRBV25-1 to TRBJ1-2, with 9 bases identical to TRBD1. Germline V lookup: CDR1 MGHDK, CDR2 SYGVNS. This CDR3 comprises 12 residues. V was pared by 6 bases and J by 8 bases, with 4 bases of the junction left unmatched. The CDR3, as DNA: TGTGCCAGCAGGACTGACAGGGGGGGCTACACCTTC. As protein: CASRTDRGGYTF.

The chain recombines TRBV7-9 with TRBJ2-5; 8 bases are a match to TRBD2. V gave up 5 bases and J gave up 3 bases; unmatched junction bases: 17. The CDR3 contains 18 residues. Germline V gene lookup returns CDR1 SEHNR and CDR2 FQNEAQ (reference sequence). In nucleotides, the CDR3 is TGTGCCAGCAGCCCCTGGGAGGCGGGGGGCCTTGGAGAAGAGACCCAGTACTTC. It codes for CASSPWEAGGLGEETQYF.

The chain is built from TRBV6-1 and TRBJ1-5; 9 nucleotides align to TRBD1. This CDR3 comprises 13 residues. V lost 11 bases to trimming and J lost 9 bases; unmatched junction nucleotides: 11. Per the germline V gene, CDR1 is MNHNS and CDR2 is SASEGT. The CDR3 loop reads CACRDREVGPQHF. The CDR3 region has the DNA TGTGCCTGCCGGGACAGGGAGGTAGGGCCCCAGCATTTT.

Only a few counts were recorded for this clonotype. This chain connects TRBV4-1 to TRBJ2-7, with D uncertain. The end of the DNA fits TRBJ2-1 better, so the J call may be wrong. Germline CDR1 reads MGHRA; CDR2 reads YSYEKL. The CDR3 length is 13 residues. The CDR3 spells CASSQSSGHEQFF. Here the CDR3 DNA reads TGCGCCAGCAGCCAAAGTTCAGGCCATGAGCAGTTCTTC.

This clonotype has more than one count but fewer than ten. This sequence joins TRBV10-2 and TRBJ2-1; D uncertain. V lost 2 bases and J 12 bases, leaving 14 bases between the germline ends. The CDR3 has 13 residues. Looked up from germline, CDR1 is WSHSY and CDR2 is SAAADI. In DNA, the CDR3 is TGCGCCAGCAGTGAGCCGAGCCCGAACGTGCAGTTCTTC. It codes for CASSEPSPNVQFF.

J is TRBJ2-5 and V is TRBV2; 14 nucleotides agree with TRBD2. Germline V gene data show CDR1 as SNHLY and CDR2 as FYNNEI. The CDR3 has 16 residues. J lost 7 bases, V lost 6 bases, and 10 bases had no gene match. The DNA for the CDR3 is TGTGCCAGCAGAGGACTAGCGGGGGGCCTATCGGGGACCCAGTACTTC. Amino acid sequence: CASRGLAGGLSGTQYF.

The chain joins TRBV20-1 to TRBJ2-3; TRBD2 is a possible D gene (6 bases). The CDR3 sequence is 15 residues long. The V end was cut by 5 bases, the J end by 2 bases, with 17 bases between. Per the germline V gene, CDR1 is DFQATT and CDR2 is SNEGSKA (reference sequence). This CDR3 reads CSAFSLAEPTDTQYF. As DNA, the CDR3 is TGCAGTGCTTTTTCTTTAGCGGAGCCCACAGATACGCAGTATTTT.

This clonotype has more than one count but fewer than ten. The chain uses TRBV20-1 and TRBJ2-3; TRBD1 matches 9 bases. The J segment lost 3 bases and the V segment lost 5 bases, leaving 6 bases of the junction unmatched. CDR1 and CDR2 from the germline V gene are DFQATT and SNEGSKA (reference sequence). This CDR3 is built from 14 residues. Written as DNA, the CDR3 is TGCAGTGCTCGGACAGGGGAGGTGACAGATACGCAGTATTTT. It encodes CSARTGEVTDTQYF.

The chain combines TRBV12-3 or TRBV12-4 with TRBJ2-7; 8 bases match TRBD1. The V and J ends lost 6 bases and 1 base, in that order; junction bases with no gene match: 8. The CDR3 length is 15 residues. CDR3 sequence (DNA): TGTGCCAGCAGGGGGGGAGGACAGGGTTCCTACGAGCAGTACTTC. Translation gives CASRGGGQGSYEQYF.

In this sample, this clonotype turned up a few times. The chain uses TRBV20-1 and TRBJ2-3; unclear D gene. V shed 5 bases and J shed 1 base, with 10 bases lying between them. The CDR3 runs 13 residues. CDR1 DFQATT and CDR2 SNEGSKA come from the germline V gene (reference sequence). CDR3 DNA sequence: TGCAGTGCTCCCCGGTCCCGCACAGATACGCAGTATTTT. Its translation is CSAPRSRTDTQYF.

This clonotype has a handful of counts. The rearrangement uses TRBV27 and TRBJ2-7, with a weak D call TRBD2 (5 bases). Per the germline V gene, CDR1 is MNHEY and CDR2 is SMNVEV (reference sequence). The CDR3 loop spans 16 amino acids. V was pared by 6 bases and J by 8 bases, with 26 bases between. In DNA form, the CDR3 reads TGTGCCAGCAGACGAAGAGAAACCGGACTGCTTTTGAAGCAGTACTTC. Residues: CASRRRETGLLLKQYF.

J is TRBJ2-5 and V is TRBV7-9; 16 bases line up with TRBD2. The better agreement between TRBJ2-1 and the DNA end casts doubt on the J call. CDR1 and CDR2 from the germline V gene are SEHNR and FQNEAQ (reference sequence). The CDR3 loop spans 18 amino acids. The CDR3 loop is CASSFTGTSGGAKNEQFF. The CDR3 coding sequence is TGTGCCAGCAGCTTTACCGGGACTAGCGGGGGGGCCAAAAATGAGCAGTTCTTC.

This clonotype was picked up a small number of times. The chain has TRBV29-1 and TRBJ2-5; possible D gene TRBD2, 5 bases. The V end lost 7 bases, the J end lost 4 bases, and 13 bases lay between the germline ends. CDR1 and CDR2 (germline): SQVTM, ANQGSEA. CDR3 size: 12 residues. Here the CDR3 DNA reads TGCAGCGCCCACACGGCGGGAGAGACCCAGTACTTC. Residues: CSAHTAGETQYF. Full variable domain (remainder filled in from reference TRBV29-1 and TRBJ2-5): SAVISQKPSRDICQRGTSLTIQCQVDSQVTMMFWYRQQPGQSLTLIATANQGSEATYESGFVIDKFPISRPNLTFSTLTVSNMSPEDSSIYLCSAHTAGETQYFGPGTRLLVL.

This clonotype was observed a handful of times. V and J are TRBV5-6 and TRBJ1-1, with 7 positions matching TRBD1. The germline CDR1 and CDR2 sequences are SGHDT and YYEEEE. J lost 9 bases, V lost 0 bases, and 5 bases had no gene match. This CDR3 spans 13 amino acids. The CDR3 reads CASSLGDSAKAFF. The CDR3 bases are TGTGCCAGCAGCTTGGGGGACAGCGCGAAAGCTTTCTTT.

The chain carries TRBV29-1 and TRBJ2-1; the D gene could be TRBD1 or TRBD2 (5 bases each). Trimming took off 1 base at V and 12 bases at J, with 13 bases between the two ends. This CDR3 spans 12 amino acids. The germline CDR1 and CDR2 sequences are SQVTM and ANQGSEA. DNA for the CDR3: TGCAGCGTTGAAGTAAAAGGGGACGGGCAGTTCTTC. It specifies CSVEVKGDGQFF.

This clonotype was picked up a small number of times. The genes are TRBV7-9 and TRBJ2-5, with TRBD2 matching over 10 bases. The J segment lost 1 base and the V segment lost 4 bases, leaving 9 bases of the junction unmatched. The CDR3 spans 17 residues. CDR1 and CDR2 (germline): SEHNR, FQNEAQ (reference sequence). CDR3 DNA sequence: TGTGCCAGCAGCTCCGGTCAGCGGGGGGGCCCCCAAGAGACCCAGTACTTC. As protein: CASSSGQRGGPQETQYF.

CDR3 sequence reads: CASSYRDLSTDTQYF. The CDR3 DNA follows: TGTGCCAGCAGTTACCGGGACTTGAGCACAGATACGCAGTATTTT. V usage is TRBV6-2 or TRBV6-3 and J usage is TRBJ2-3; the D gene is possibly TRBD2 (6 bases). V was shortened by 2 bases and J by 0 bases, with 9 bases between the two germline ends. The CDR3 length is 15 residues. Germline-derived CDR1 and CDR2 are MNHEY and SVGEGT.